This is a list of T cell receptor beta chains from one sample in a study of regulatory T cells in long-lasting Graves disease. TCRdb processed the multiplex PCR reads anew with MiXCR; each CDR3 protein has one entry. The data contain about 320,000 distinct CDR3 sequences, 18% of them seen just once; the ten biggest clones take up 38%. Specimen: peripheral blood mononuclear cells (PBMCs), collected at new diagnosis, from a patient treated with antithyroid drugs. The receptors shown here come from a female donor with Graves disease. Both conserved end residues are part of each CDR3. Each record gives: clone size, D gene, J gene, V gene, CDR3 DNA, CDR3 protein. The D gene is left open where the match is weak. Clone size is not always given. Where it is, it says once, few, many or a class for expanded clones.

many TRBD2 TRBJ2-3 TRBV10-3 TGTGCCATCAGTGATCCTAAAGGGGCGGGAGACACAGATACGCAGTATTTT CAISDPKGAGDTDTQYF
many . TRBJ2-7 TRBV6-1 TGTGCCAGCAGTGGCCCTGGACGCAGGGTCGGGCTCGTCGGCGAGCAGTACTTC CASSGPGRRVGLVGEQYF
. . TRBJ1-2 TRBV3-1 TGTGCCAGCAGCCCCGGGTTCTATGGCTACACCTTC CASSPGFYGYTF
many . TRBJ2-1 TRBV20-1 TGCAGTGCTAGTGGACGCTACTCCTACAATGAGCAGTTCTTC CSASGRYSYNEQFF
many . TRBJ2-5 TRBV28 TGTGCCAGCAGTACACCGCTCCGGCGACGGGGGCAAGAGACCCAGTACTTC CASSTPLRRRGQETQYF
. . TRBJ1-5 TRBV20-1 TGCAGTGCTAGGTCCTACTGGGGTCCCAATCAGCCCCAGCATTTT CSARSYWGPNQPQHF
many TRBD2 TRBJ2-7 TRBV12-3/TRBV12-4 TGTGCCAGCAGTCCCCTTAGCGGGAGCCTAAAGGAGCAGTACTTC CASSPLSGSLKEQYF
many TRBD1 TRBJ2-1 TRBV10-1 TGCGCCAGCAGCCCCTTCGAGGCTACCCAGGGGGATGAGCAGTTCTTC CASSPFEATQGDEQFF
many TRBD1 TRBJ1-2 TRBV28 TGTGCCAGCAGTCGGGACAGGGAGTGGTATGGCTACACCTTC CASSRDREWYGYTF
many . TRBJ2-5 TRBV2 TGTGCCAGCACCCGGCAGGTTCAAGAGACCCAGTACTTC CASTRQVQETQYF
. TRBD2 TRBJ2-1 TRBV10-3 TGTGCCATCAGCAGGTCCCGGGAGGGCCCTATATACAATGAGCAGTTCTTC CAISRSREGPIYNEQFF